A few counts support the clone carrying this T cell receptor (beta chain). Antigen specificity is unknown. These data come from a study of vaccination and CD4 T cells after COVID-19. At the level of the study: Control wells got either CEFX epitopes, HIV-1 Nef peptides, or no peptide at all.

Once obtained from cultured CD4+ T cells, the DNA was sequenced using the Oncomine TCR Beta short-read assay. Someone extracted genomic DNA from cultured CD4+ T cells. TCRdb re-analysed the PCR reads in MiXCR, keeping a single row per CDR3 protein. The data show roughly 7,000 distinct CDR3 sequences, with roughly 37% seen just once and 34% held by the top ten. Stated treatment: approximately 9-day PBMC culture with coronavirus spike peptide pools or control peptides (ViraFEST assay). Those CD4+ T cells from the unexposed donor predate the COVID-19 pandemic (2011-2018). After being plated at two million per well, PBMCs were cultured with 10 IU/ml IL-2 and approximately 10 ug/ml peptide pools. The sample comprised CD4+ T cells from blood, cultured in vitro. This sequence originates from a human donor in good health.

The CDR3 DNA follows: TGTGCCAGCAGCTTAAGCACAGGGGAAGCGGAGACCCAGTACTTC. This encodes CASSLSTGEAETQYF. The chain is built from TRBV7-2 and TRBJ2-5, with TRBD1 matching 7 bases. V lost 2 bases, J lost 5 bases, and 8 bases stayed unmatched. CDR1 is SGHTA and CDR2 is FQGNSA in the germline V gene. The CDR3 runs 15 residues.